Presented here are 8 T cell receptor beta chains from one specimen sequenced in a study of Ad26.COV2.S vaccination and SARS-CoV-2 variants. Profiling relied on immunoSEQ multiplex PCR, and the TCRdb table lists in-frame clones only, not all of them. The sample shows 350,000 to 450,000 clones, 87% of them seen only once. Treatment defined: roughly 20 received Ad26.COV2.S at low or high dose, single or two shots; about five received placebo; per-sample allocation not given. The samples date from day 63 after the first vaccine or placebo injection. Sequences were derived from peripheral blood, sampled in a trial of Ad26.COV2.S vaccine versus placebo. These receptors originate from a person between 18 and 65 years old who received the Ad26.COV2.S COVID-19 vaccine or a placebo.

The CDR3 DNA reads TGTGCTAGTGGTTTGGTGGCAGGGCCCAACGAGCAGTACTTC. Amino acids: CASGLVAGPNEQYF. This rearrangement joins TRBV12-5 to TRBJ2-7; a weak D match, TRBD1 (5 bases). From germline, CDR1 is LGHNT and CDR2 FRNRAP. V was clipped by 0 bases and J by 5 bases, with 11 bases between them. The CDR3 runs to 14 residues.

V is TRBV6-5 and J is TRBJ2-1; D perhaps matches TRBD1 (6 bases). In germline, CDR1 is MNHEY, CDR2 SVGAGI. The V end lost 5 bases, the J end lost 5 bases, and 10 bases lay between the germline ends. The CDR3 runs to 13 residues. The CDR3: CASSPRTDNEQFF. DNA for the CDR3: TGTGCCAGCAGTCCCCGGACAGACAATGAGCAGTTCTTC.

The chain recombines TRBV6-5 with TRBJ2-7; 7 bases align to TRBD1. The CDR3 is made up of 16 amino acids. V shed 0 bases and J 2 bases; nucleotides not matched to a gene: 7. CDR1 is MNHEY, CDR2 SVGAGI, per germline. CDR3 amino acids: CASSYSGRGYTYEQYF. The CDR3 DNA sequence: TGTGCCAGCAGTTACTCCGGCAGGGGGTATACCTACGAGCAGTACTTC.

The rearrangement links TRBV4-3 to TRBJ2-5, with TRBD2 matching 8 bases. The J segment lost 5 bases and the V segment lost 3 bases, leaving 17 bases of the junction unmatched. The CDR3 consists of 18 residues. Germline V gene data show CDR1 as LGHNA and CDR2 as YSLEER. CDR3 coding DNA: TGCGCCAGCAGCCAGGGGCGACTAGCGAGAGTAGTTCCCGAGACCCAGTACTTC. It yields the protein CASSQGRLARVVPETQYF.

The chain employs TRBV5-8 and TRBJ1-1; 7 nucleotides agree with TRBD1. Germline CDR1 SGHTS, CDR2 YDEGEE. With V trimmed by 0 bases and J by 10 bases, 6 bases remained unmatched. This CDR3 is 13 amino acids long. The DNA for the CDR3 is TGTGCCAGCAGCTTGGCCCCCAACAGGGGAGCTTTCTTT. Protein sequence: CASSLAPNRGAFF.

This clone occurred a few times. The V and J genes are TRBV7-9 and TRBJ2-3; weak D call: TRBD2 (6 bases). Trimming cost V 3 bases and J 3 bases, with 7 bases left between them. From germline, CDR1 is SEHNR and CDR2 FQNEAQ (reference sequence). The CDR3 runs to 13 residues. CDR3: CASSFGGTDTQYF. The CDR3 DNA reads TGTGCCAGCAGCTTCGGGGGAACAGATACGCAGTATTTT.

The V gene is TRBV7-9, the J gene TRBJ1-2; D gene ambiguous. Deletions cut 4 bases from V and 4 bases from J, with 10 bases between. The CDR3 covers 13 residues. CDR1 is SEHNR and CDR2 is FQNEAQ in the germline V gene (reference sequence). The CDR3 DNA reads TGTGCCAGCAGCTCCTTTGGAGGCTATGGCTACACCTTC. Translating gives CASSSFGGYGYTF.

The V call is TRBV24-1, the J call TRBJ2-5; the D gene is possibly TRBD2 (5 bases). Germline V gene lookup returns CDR1 KGHDR and CDR2 SFDVKD. The CDR3 loop spans 15 amino acids. Trimming took off 3 bases at V and 7 bases at J, with 17 bases between the two ends. In DNA form, the CDR3 reads TGTGCCACCAGTGATAATGAGGGCGGCCGGCTGACCCAGTACTTC. This sequence encodes CATSDNEGGRLTQYF.